Below, one T cell receptor (beta chain) is given with its context. CDR1 and CDR2 from the germline V gene are SGHRS and YFSETQ. V lost 7 bases, J lost 8 bases, and 9 bases stayed unmatched. The CDR3 has 14 amino acids. The data belong to a study of blood T cell repertoires in COVID-19. Whole-study context: Sources were T cells, B-cell-depleted T cells, or PBMCs; the material itself was cDNA or gDNA.

The authors' processing: Amplifying reference gene primers gave estimates of nucleated cell counts. TCRdb's table, derived via immunoSEQ multiplex PCR, lists solely in-frame clones and lacks some. V, J and clone size are taken as reported in that table, and D and trimming were inferred from the DNA itself. This table holds more than 85,000 clones, 70% to 90% found once. Patients of the Seattle cohort, enrolled during active infection, were followed longitudinally. The V gene is TRBV5-1, the J gene TRBJ1-4, with 9 bases aligning to TRBD1. Sequenced material: peripheral blood. The clonotype originates from a human donor with COVID-19, enrolled during active disease. The donor label of this sample is uncertain. The CDR3 reads CASAGGQGDEKLFF. The CDR3 DNA reads TGCGCCAGCGCCGGGGGACAGGGAGACGAAAAACTGTTTTTT.